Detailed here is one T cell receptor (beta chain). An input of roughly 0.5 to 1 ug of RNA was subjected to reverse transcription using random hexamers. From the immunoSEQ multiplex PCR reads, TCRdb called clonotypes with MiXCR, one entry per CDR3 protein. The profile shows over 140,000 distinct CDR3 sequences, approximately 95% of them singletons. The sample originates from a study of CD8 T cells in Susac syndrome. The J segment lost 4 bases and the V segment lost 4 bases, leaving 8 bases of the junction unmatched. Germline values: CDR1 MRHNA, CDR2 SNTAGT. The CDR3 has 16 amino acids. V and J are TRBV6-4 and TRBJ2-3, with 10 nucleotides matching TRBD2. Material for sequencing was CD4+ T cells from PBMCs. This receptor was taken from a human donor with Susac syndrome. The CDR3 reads CASSVTAAGGPDTQYF. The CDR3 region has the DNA TGTGCCAGCAGTGTTACCGCAGCGGGAGGGCCAGATACGCAGTATTTT.